A selection of T cell receptor beta chains follows, all from one sample in a study of blood T cell repertoires in COVID-19. The table came from immunoSEQ multiplex PCR; TCRdb's copy has only in-frame clones and leaves some out. The sample records about 210,000 clones, approximately 80% being singletons. The sequencing sample was made of PBMCs or T cells enriched from blood (not recorded which). These receptors were taken from a man aged 25 to 40 with acute COVID-19. Both conserved end residues are part of each CDR3. D genes are given only for firm matches. Size is stated for part of the rows, as once, few or many counts, or as a class when the clone is expanded.

d_gene	v_gene	abundance	len	j_gene	CDR3nt	CDR3aa
.	TRBV28	.	14	TRBJ1-1	TGTGCCAGCAGTAGCTGGGGCATGAACACTGAAGCTTTCTTT	CASSSWGMNTEAFF
TRBD1	TRBV10-3	.	13	TRBJ1-5	TGTGCCATCAAGGAGGGGGCGGACAAGCCCCAGCATTTT	CAIKEGADKPQHF
TRBD1	TRBV19	many	15	TRBJ1-6	TGTGCCAGTAGTATGGGGACAGGGGCAGGTTCACCCCTCCACTTT	CASSMGTGAGSPLHF
TRBD2	TRBV5-1	.	16	TRBJ2-3	TGCGCCAGCAGCAGGACTAGCGGGGGGTCCACAGATACGCAGTATTTT	CASSRTSGGSTDTQYF
TRBD1	TRBV7-9	once	16	TRBJ2-1	TGTGCCAGCAGCCCCCTGTGGCAGGGGGCGGACAATGAGCAGTTCTTC	CASSPLWQGADNEQFF
.	TRBV28	many	14	TRBJ1-1	TGTGCCAGCACAACAGGCTTCACAAGGACTGAAGCTTTCTTT	CASTTGFTRTEAFF
TRBD1	TRBV27	.	16	TRBJ1-2	TGTGCCAGCAGTTTGGCTTTTACAGGGGGCGACTATGGCTACACCTTC	CASSLAFTGGDYGYTF
TRBD2	TRBV5-6	.	15	TRBJ2-5	TGTGCCAGCAGCTCCCTTACTAGCGACCAAGAGACCCAGTACTTC	CASSSLTSDQETQYF
.	TRBV30	.	13	TRBJ1-5	TGTGCCTGGAGTTCCGAAATAGCCCAGCCCCAGCATTTT	CAWSSEIAQPQHF
TRBD1	TRBV27	.	14	TRBJ1-2	TGTGCCAGCAGTGCTGGACAGGGAGTCTATGGCTACACCTTC	CASSAGQGVYGYTF
.	TRBV2	.	13	TRBJ2-1	TGTGCCAGCAGTTATGGCAGGGGTTATGAGCAGTTCTTC	CASSYGRGYEQFF
TRBD2	TRBV9	few	15	TRBJ2-3	TGTGCCAGCAGCCTCGGGGGGGCCGTTAAAGATACGCAGTATTTT	CASSLGGAVKDTQYF
.	TRBV20-1	.	11	TRBJ1-6	TGCAGTCTAACCAGCAGGGGAACCCTCCACTTT	CSLTSRGTLHF
.	TRBV9	few	14	TRBJ1-3	TGTGCCAGCAGCGCCGAGGTGTCTGGAAACACCATATATTTT	CASSAEVSGNTIYF
.	TRBV11-2	.	15	TRBJ2-7	TGTGCCAGCAGCTTATTAACGACAAGCTCCTACGAGCAGTACTTC	CASSLLTTSSYEQYF
TRBD1	TRBV24-1	.	18	TRBJ1-3	TGTGCCACCAGTGATTTTGAAGGACAGGGGGCAGGCGGAAACACCATATATTTT	CATSDFEGQGAGGNTIYF
.	TRBV11-2	.	14	TRBJ2-1	TGTGCCAGCAGCCCCAATGCCGGGGACAATGAGCAGTTCTTC	CASSPNAGDNEQFF
TRBD1	TRBV27	once	15	TRBJ2-7	TGTGCCAGCAGTACAACAGGGGGCGCGGATTACGAGCAGTACTTC	CASSTTGGADYEQYF
.	TRBV19	once	14	TRBJ2-3	TGTGCCAGCAAGGAGGGGGGGGCATTTGGTACGCAGTATTTT	CASKEGGAFGTQYF
TRBD1	TRBV20-1	.	10	TRBJ2-7	TGCAGTGCTCAGGGGGACGGGCAGTACTTC	CSAQGDGQYF
.	TRBV7-9	.	17	TRBJ1-1	TGTGCCAGCAGCTCCCTCTCCGCGGATAGATTGAACACTGAAGCTTTCTTT	CASSSLSADRLNTEAFF
TRBD1	TRBV7-9	.	12	TRBJ2-3	TGTGCCATAGACAGGGACGCAGATACGCAGTATTTT	CAIDRDADTQYF
.	TRBV27	.	12	TRBJ2-1	TGTGCCAGCAGTCCAGGGAGGAATGAGCAGTTCTTC	CASSPGRNEQFF
.	TRBV5-4	.	14	TRBJ1-1	TGTGCCAGCAGCTGGGTGGGGGGGAACACTGAAGCTTTCTTT	CASSWVGGNTEAFF
TRBD2	TRBV7-7	.	15	TRBJ2-2	TGTGCCAGCAGCCCCCAGACTAGCCTCACCGGGGAGCTGTTTTTT	CASSPQTSLTGELFF
.	TRBV28	.	15	TRBJ1-2	TGTGCCAGCATACCCACGGGGGATGCGGTCTATGGCTACACCTTC	CASIPTGDAVYGYTF
.	TRBV19	.	13	TRBJ1-2	TGTGCCAGCAGTCCGGCCGGGAACTATGGCTACACCTTC	CASSPAGNYGYTF
TRBD1	TRBV5-1	.	14	TRBJ2-3	TGCGCCAGCAGCTTGGGACAGGGGAGTGATACGCAGTATTTT	CASSLGQGSDTQYF
TRBD2	TRBV4-1	.	16	TRBJ2-1	TGCGCCAGCAGCCCGCGAAGACTAGCGGTTTACAATGAGCAGTTCTTC	CASSPRRLAVYNEQFF
.	TRBV5-1	few	14	TRBJ1-1	TGCGCCAGCAGCCCCCGTACAGGGAACACTGAAGCTTTCTTT	CASSPRTGNTEAFF
.	TRBV11-2	.	14	TRBJ2-5	TGTGCCAGCAGCTTTTCGACAGGACGAGAGACCCAGTACTTC	CASSFSTGRETQYF